This T cell receptor beta chain was documented in a study of identifying expanded T cells in peripheral blood. General study results and limits: Approximately two-week clone count variance significantly increased as total template count grew. Roughly 1.2 clones differed between technical replicates, versus approximately 17 and 20 over time.

As concerns this clone: The antigen is not known.

Assay: immunoSEQ multiplex PCR; the TCRdb copy retains only in-frame clones and omits some. The repertoire consists of some 99,000 clones, with less than 90% occurring once and the leading ten covering just under 8.5%. CDR1 is SGHTA, CDR2 FQGNSA, per germline. The CDR3 extends over 15 amino acids. V lost 1 base to trimming and J lost 2 bases, with 8 bases between them. The sequence was collected from a person between 18 and 75 years old in good health. The specimen was blood. The V gene is TRBV7-2, the J gene TRBJ2-2, with D uncertain. CDR3 sequence (DNA): TGTGCCAGCAGCTTAGGACTCGGAAACACCGGGGAGCTGTTTTTT. Its translation is CASSLGLGNTGELFF. The full variable domain, its missing parts supplied by reference TRBV7-2 and TRBJ2-2, is GAGVSQSPSNKVTEKGKDVELRCDPISGHTALYWYRQSLGQGLEFLIYFQGNSAPDKSGLPSDRFSAERTGGSVSTLTIQRTQQEDSAVYLCASSLGLGNTGELFFGEGSRLTVL.